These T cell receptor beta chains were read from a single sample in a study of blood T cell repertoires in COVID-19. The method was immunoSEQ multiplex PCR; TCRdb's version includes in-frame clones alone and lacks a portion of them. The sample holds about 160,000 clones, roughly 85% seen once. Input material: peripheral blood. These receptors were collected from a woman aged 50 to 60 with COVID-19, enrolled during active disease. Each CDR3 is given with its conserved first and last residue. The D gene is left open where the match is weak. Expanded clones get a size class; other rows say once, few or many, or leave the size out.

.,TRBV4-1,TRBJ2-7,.,CASSQYFGRYEQYF,TGCGCCAGCAGCCAATATTTTGGCCGCTACGAGCAGTACTTC
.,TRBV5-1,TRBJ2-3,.,CASSLAEQFMQYF,TGCGCCAGCAGCTTGGCCGAACAGTTTATGCAGTATTTT
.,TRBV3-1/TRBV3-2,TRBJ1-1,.,CASSQGGREAFF,TGTGCCAGCAGCCAAGGAGGTAGGGAAGCTTTCTTT
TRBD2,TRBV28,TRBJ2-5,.,CASSLGTSGSRGETQYF,TGTGCCAGCAGTTTAGGAACTAGCGGGTCCCGGGGGGAGACCCAGTACTTC
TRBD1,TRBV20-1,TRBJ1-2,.,CSASSGDRYDGGYTF,TGCAGTGCTAGTTCCGGGGACAGGTACGATGGTGGCTACACCTTC
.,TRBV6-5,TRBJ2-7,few,CASMEGLEQYF,TGTGCCAGCATGGAGGGACTCGAGCAGTACTTC
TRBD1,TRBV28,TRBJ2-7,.,CATLLGQGAREQYF,TGTGCCACCCTCCTGGGACAGGGCGCCCGCGAGCAGTACTTC
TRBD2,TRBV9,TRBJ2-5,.,CASSVRGGGQETQYF,TGTGCCAGCAGCGTCCGCGGGGGGGGCCAAGAGACCCAGTACTTC
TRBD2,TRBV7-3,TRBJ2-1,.,CASSPQGLAGGHEQFF,TGTGCCAGCAGCCCCCAGGGGCTAGCGGGGGGCCATGAGCAGTTCTTC
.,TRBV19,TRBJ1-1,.,CASSTDRNTEAFF,TGTGCCAGTAGTACAGATAGGAACACTGAAGCTTTCTTT
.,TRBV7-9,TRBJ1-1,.,CASSYSLGGDIEAFF,TGTGCCAGCAGCTACTCCCTGGGGGGTGATATTGAAGCTTTCTTT
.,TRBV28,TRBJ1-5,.,CASSTPGKGGNQPQHF,TGTGCCAGCAGTACTCCGGGAAAAGGAGGCAATCAGCCCCAGCATTTT
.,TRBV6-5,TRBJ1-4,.,CASSGMTANEKLFF,TGTGCCAGTTCAGGGATGACGGCTAATGAAAAACTGTTTTTT
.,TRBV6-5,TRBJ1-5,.,CASIPTGSNQPQHF,TGTGCCAGCATCCCGACAGGTAGCAATCAGCCCCAGCATTTT
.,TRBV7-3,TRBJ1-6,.,CASSSAEGIRNSPLHF,TGTGCCAGCAGCTCCGCGGAGGGAATTCGGAATTCACCCCTCCACTTT